A selection of T cell receptor beta chains follows, all from one sample in a study of cytomegalovirus exposure and HLA in healthy donors. This table comes from immunoSEQ multiplex PCR, and its TCRdb copy is limited to in-frame clones, with some not included. The sample has under 200,000 clones; approximately 84% are singletons. Sequenced input: PBMCs. The receptors come from a woman aged 45-59 years in good health and CMV-seropositive. The CDR3 runs from the conserved cysteine through the conserved F or W. The order of the fields is D gene, J gene, clone size, V gene, CDR3 protein, CDR3 DNA. D genes are given only for firm matches. Clone size, where shown, is once, few, many, or a class for clones that have expanded.

>NA|TRBJ2-7|NA|TRBV6-1
CASSEGLIAEFYEQYF
TGTGCCAGCAGTGAAGGATTAATAGCGGAATTCTACGAGCAGTACTTC
>TRBD1|TRBJ2-7|NA|TRBV27
CATHSGTVPYEQYF
TGTGCCACCCATTCCGGGACAGTCCCCTACGAGCAGTACTTC
>NA|TRBJ2-7|few|TRBV28
CASSSYLTSYEQYF
TGTGCCAGCAGTTCCTACCTTACCTCCTACGAGCAGTACTTC
>NA|TRBJ2-3|NA|TRBV7-3
CASSRDWRPDTDTQYF
TGTGCCAGCAGCCGGGACTGGCGGCCGGATACAGATACGCAGTATTTT
>NA|TRBJ1-2|NA|TRBV27
CASSFGQGDSYTF
TGTGCCAGCAGTTTCGGCCAGGGTGACAGCTACACCTTC
>TRBD2|TRBJ2-3|NA|TRBV15
CATSSGGTSTDTQYF
TGTGCCACCAGCTCGGGGGGAACTAGCACAGATACGCAGTATTTT
>NA|TRBJ1-2|NA|TRBV18
CASSPSDRGGYTF
TGTGCCAGCTCACCTTCGGATCGGGGGGGCTACACCTTC
>NA|TRBJ1-1|few|TRBV30
CAWSWGGTEAFF
TGTGCCTGGAGTTGGGGAGGGACTGAAGCTTTCTTT
>NA|TRBJ1-3|NA|TRBV5-8
CASSLEVGRNTIYF
TGTGCCAGCAGCTTGGAAGTAGGGAGGAACACCATATATTTT
>NA|TRBJ2-4|once|TRBV6-1
CASREGQQAKNSQYF
TGTGCCAGCAGGGAAGGACAGCAAGCCAAAAACAGTCAGTACTTC
>TRBD2|TRBJ2-7|NA|TRBV9
CASSLEPRLAGGEQYF
TGTGCCAGCAGCCTCGAGCCCCGACTAGCGGGGGGTGAGCAGTACTTC
>NA|TRBJ2-1|few|TRBV28
CASKQPTWALQGRRHNEQFF
TGTGCCAGCAAGCAGCCAACGTGGGCCTTACAGGGCCGTCGGCACAATGAGCAGTTCTTC
>TRBD1|TRBJ1-6|NA|TRBV30
CAFGQASYNSPLHF
TGTGCCTTTGGACAGGCCTCCTATAATTCACCCCTCCACTTT
>NA|TRBJ2-6|NA|TRBV19
CASSPTGANVLTF
TGTGCCAGTAGCCCAACTGGGGCCAACGTCCTGACTTTC
>TRBD1|TRBJ2-7|NA|TRBV18
CASSPSGTGLGTWF
TGTGCCAGCTCACCCTCCGGGACAGGGTTAGGCACTTGGTTC
>NA|TRBJ2-7|NA|TRBV21-1
CASYYGTATYEQYF
TGTGCCAGCTACTACGGGACAGCCACCTACGAGCAGTACTTC
>NA|TRBJ2-1|few|TRBV27
CASSLSWGDYNEQFF
TGTGCCAGCAGTTTATCGTGGGGGGACTACAATGAGCAGTTCTTC
>NA|TRBJ1-2|NA|TRBV5-1
CASGTATASYGYTF
TGCGCCAGCGGCACAGCGACAGCCTCCTATGGCTACACCTTC
>TRBD1|TRBJ2-4|NA|TRBV4-3
CASSPRHEGTGKNSQYF
TGCGCCAGCAGCCCACGCCACGAGGGGACAGGGAAAAACAGTCAGTACTTC
>NA|TRBJ2-1|NA|TRBV30
CAWRRIETDLHEQFF
TGTGCCTGGAGGAGGATCGAGACAGACTTACATGAGCAGTTCTTC
>TRBD2|TRBJ2-1|NA|TRBV4-3
CASSRGLVAANEQFF
TGCGCCAGCAGCCGGGGACTAGTGGCGGCGAATGAGCAGTTCTTC
>NA|TRBJ2-1|few|TRBV10-3
CAISAPLFVQGRVNYNEQFF
TGTGCCATCAGTGCTCCCCTCTTCGTGCAGGGTAGGGTAAACTACAATGAGCAGTTCTTC
>TRBD1|TRBJ2-1|NA|TRBV9
CASSVDGQGTYNEQFF
TGTGCCAGCAGCGTAGATGGACAGGGGACTTACAATGAGCAGTTCTTC
>TRBD1|TRBJ1-2|NA|TRBV7-8
CASSLYPGQTSLYGYTF
TGTGCCAGCAGCCTATACCCGGGACAGACTTCTCTCTATGGCTACACCTTC
>NA|TRBJ1-4|once|TRBV27
CASSFHGPGDNEKLFF
TGTGCCAGCAGTTTCCACGGGCCAGGGGATAATGAAAAACTGTTTTTT
>TRBD1|TRBJ1-4|NA|TRBV19
CASSGQGANEKLFF
TGTGCCAGTAGCGGACAGGGCGCTAATGAAAAACTGTTTTTT
>TRBD2|TRBJ2-7|NA|TRBV2
CASSAGGSYEQYF
TGTGCCAGCAGTGCGGGAGGGTCCTACGAGCAGTATTTC
>NA|TRBJ1-1|NA|TRBV2
CASSGGSAAFF
TGTGCCAGCAGCGGCGGTAGTGCAGCTTTCTTT
>NA|TRBJ1-6|NA|TRBV27
CASRGLDPNSPLHF
TGTGCCAGCAGGGGGCTCGACCCTAATTCACCCCTCCACTTT
>NA|TRBJ2-7|NA|TRBV30
CAWSVPGEPSYEQYF
TGTGCCTGGAGTGTACCGGGGGAGCCCTCCTACGAGCAGTACTTC
>NA|TRBJ1-1|NA|TRBV7-9
CASSSPGIYEAFF
TGTGCCAGCAGCTCCCCAGGGATCTATGAAGCTTTCTTT
>NA|TRBJ2-1|NA|TRBV5-1
CASSLEGGDNEQFF
TGCGCCAGCAGCTTGGAAGGGGGGGACAATGAGCAGTTCTTC
>NA|TRBJ2-1|NA|TRBV19
CASSIDRGAGKDEQFF
TGTGCCAGTAGTATAGATCGTGGGGCGGGAAAGGATGAGCAGTTCTTC
>NA|TRBJ1-2|NA|TRBV7-6
CASSFPLLRSGGHGYTF
TGTGCCAGCAGCTTCCCACTACTCCGTTCGGGGGGCCATGGCTACACCTTC
>TRBD2|TRBJ2-2|NA|TRBV19
CASSISGGAGELFF
TGTGCCAGTTCGATTAGCGGGGGGGCCGGGGAGCTGTTTTTT
>NA|TRBJ1-2|once|TRBV28
CASRAGGSYGYTF
TGTGCCAGCAGGGCCGGGGGATCCTATGGCTACACCTTC
>NA|TRBJ1-1|NA|TRBV4-3
CASSQDLIGGAREAFF
TGCGCCAGCAGCCAAGACTTGATTGGGGGGGCGAGGGAAGCTTTCTTT
>TRBD2|TRBJ2-5|NA|TRBV7-9
CASSRRTSGGQETQYF
TGTGCCAGCAGCCGAAGAACTAGCGGGGGTCAAGAGACCCAGTACTTC
>TRBD2|TRBJ2-5|NA|TRBV12-5
CASGGAGAQETQYF
TGTGCTAGTGGTGGAGCGGGGGCCCAAGAGACCCAGTACTTC
>NA|TRBJ2-7|NA|TRBV18
CASSSTAQGYEQYF
TGTGCCAGCTCATCCACGGCCCAGGGTTACGAGCAGTACTTC
>TRBD1|TRBJ2-1|once|TRBV7-7
CASSLGPPGQRNEQFF
TGTGCTAGCAGCTTAGGACCCCCGGGACAGCGGAATGAGCAGTTCTTC